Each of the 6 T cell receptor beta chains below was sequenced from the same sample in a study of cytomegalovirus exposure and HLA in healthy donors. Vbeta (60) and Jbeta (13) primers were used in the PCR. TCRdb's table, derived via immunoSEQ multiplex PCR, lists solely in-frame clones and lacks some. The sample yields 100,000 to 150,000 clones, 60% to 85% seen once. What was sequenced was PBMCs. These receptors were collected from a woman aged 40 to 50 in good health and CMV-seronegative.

DNA for the CDR3: TGTGCCAGCAGCTCCGGGACTAGCGGGATAGCCACCGGGGAGCTGTTTTTT. It encodes CASSSGTSGIATGELFF. The chain carries TRBV5-4 and TRBJ2-2; 13 bases match TRBD2. Germline CDR1 reads SGHNT; CDR2 reads YYREEE (reference sequence). The CDR3 sequence is 17 residues long. V lost 3 bases to trimming and J lost 4 bases; unmatched junction nucleotides: 6.

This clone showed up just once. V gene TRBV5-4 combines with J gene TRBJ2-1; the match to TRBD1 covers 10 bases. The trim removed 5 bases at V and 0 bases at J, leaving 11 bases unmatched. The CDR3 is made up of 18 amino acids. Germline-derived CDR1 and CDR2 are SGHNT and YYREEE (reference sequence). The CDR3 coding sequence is TGTGCCAGCAGAGGGACAGGGGTACGGAGAAGCTCCTACAATGAGCAGTTCTTC. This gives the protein CASRGTGVRRSSYNEQFF. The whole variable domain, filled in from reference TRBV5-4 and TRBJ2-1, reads ETGVTQSPTHLIKTRGQQVTLRCSSQSGHNTVSWYQQALGQGPQFIFQYYREEENGRGNFPPRFSGLQFPNYSSELNVNALELDDSALYLCASRGTGVRRSSYNEQFFGPGTRLTVL.

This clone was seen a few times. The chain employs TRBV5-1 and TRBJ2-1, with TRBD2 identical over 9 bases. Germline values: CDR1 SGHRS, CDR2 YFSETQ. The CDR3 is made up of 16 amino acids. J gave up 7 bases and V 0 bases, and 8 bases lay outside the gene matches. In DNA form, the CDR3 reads TGCGCCAGCAGCTTGGGTGCGGGAGGGCCGGAAAATGAGCAGTTCTTC. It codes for CASSLGAGGPENEQFF. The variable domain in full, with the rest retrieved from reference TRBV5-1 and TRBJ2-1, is KAGVTQTPRYLIKTRGQQVTLSCSPISGHRSVSWYQQTPGQGLQFLFEYFSETQRNKGNFPGRFSGRQFSNSRSEMNVSTLELGDSALYLCASSLGAGGPENEQFFGPGTRLTVL.

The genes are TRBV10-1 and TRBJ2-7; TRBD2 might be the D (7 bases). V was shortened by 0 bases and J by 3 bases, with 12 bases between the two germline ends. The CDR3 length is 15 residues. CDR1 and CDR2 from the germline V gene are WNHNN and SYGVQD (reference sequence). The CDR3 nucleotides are TGCGCCAGCAGTGAGTCGGGGGCTAGCGGCTACGAGCAGTACTTC. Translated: CASSESGASGYEQYF.

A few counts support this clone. CDR3 region: CASSVVSGHTGELFF. The CDR3 DNA reads as TGTGCCAGCAGCGTAGTAAGCGGGCACACCGGGGAGCTGTTTTTT. This chain links TRBV9 with TRBJ2-2; maybe TRBD2 (6 bases). This CDR3 is 15 amino acids long. The germline V gene encodes CDR1 SGDLS and CDR2 YYNGEE. V lost 0 bases to trimming and J lost 3 bases, with 9 bases between them.

CDR3 residues: CASSQEQNSQVLFF. The CDR3 DNA reads as TGCGCCAGCAGCCAAGAGCAGAATTCACAGGTACTGTTTTTT. The chain joins TRBV4-1 to TRBJ1-4; perhaps TRBD1 as D (5 bases). The length of the CDR3 is 14 residues. V lost 0 bases and J lost 13, with 15 bases in between. Germline V CDR1 and CDR2: MGHRA, YSYEKL.